This T cell receptor beta chain originates from a study of shared clonotypes between healthy human individuals. The overall study: For every donor, three CD4 naive, three CD4 memory, two CD8 naive and one CD8 memory plates were used.

Generated by immunoSEQ multiplex PCR, the TCRdb table keeps only in-frame clones and is missing some. The sample comprises about 2 million clones, about 94% of which are singletons, and 0.9% to 1.4% rests with the top ten. Cells designated naive CD8 were CD45RO-negative and were positively selected for CCR7, with terminally differentiated effector memory CD45RA+ cells excluded. The germline V gene encodes CDR1 SGHNT and CDR2 YYREEE (reference sequence). This CDR3 is 11 amino acids long. V was pared by 4 bases and J by 6 bases, with 7 bases between. This rearrangement joins TRBV5-4 to TRBJ1-2; D unresolved. Sequencing was performed on naive CD8+ T cells sorted from blood. This receptor was identified in a young man in good health. The CDR3 DNA reads TGTGCCAGCAGCGAGGGTAATGGCTACACCTTC. It translates to CASSEGNGYTF.